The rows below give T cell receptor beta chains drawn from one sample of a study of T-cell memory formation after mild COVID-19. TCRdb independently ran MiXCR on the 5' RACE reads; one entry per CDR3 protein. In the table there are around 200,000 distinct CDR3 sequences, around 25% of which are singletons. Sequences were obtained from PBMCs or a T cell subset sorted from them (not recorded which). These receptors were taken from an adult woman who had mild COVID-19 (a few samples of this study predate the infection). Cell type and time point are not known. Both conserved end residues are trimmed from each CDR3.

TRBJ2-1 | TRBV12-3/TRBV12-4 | ASSSYGSGEQF
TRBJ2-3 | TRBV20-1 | SGYLAFTDTQY
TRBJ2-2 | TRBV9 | ASSAEPQFTGELF
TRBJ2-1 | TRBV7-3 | ASSSDRYNEQF
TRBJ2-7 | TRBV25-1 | ASSPRDYGGYEQY
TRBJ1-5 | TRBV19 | ASSIGQGGVQPQH
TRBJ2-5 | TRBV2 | ASSELLRETQY
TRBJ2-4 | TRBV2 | ASKSQAVKNIQY
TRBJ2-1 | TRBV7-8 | ASSLWEIRSYNEQF
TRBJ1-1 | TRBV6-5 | ASSPEGGINTEAF
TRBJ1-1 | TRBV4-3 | ASSHVGGGGYPFQAF
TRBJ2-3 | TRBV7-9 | ASSSDRVVDWRTDTQY
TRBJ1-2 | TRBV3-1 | ASSQDVGGAGGYT
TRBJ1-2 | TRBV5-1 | ASSLEQGSFMYGYT
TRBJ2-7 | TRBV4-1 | ASSQASDSYYEQY
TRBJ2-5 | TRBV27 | ASSFGTSGPPQY
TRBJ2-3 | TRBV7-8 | ASSPAPGLAPNRDTQY
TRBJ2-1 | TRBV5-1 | ASSPTSGGFDEQF
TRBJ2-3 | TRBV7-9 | ASRGGGTDTQY
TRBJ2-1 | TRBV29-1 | SVDRGQNNEQF
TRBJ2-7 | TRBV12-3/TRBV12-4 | ASSSTGIGEQY
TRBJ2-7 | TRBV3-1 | ASSRRDREDEQY
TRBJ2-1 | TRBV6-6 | ASSPQGRRNEQF
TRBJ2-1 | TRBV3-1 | ASSQVLVNNEQF
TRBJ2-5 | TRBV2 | AAGEGSGGNPYQETQY
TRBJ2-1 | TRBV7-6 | ASSLGLAGNEQF
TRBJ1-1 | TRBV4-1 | ASSSRTGQQNTEAF
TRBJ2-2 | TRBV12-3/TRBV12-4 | ASRMQGTNTGELF
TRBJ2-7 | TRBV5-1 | ASSLAWTADSYEQY
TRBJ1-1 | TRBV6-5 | ASSYSPGQGNTEAF
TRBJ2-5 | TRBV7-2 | ASSLVPVPQETQY
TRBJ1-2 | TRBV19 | ASTMGGLSNYGYT
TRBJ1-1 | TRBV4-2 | ASSQERLGLNTEAF
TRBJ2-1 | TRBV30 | AWITAGTEQF
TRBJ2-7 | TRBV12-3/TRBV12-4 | ASSLRNGEQY
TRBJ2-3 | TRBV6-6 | ASSYGLAASTDTQY
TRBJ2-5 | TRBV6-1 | ASRAGIVETQY
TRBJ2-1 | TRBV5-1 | ASSLSQGNVNEQF
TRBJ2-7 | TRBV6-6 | ALGGLGQYEQY
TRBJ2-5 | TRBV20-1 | SARAVGPETQY
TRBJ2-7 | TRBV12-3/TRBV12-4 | ASSSRQGPSYEQY